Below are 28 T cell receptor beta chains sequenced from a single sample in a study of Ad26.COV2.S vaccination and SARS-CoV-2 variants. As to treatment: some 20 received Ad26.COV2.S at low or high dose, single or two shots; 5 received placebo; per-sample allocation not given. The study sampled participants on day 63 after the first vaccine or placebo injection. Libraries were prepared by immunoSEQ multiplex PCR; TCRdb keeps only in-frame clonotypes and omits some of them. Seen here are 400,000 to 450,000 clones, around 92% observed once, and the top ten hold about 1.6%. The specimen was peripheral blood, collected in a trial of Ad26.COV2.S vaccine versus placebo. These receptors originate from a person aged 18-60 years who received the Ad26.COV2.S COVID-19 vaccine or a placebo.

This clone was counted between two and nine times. This CDR3 is CASSWDRAPIRGYTF. The CDR3 coding sequence is TGTGCCAGCAGCTGGGACCGGGCCCCAATACGCGGCTACACCTTC. V and J are TRBV7-2 and TRBJ1-2, with D possibly TRBD1 on 5 matching bases. The CDR3 length is 15 residues. Germline-derived CDR1 and CDR2 are SGHTA and FQGNSA. V shed 4 bases and J shed 8 bases, with 20 bases lying between them.

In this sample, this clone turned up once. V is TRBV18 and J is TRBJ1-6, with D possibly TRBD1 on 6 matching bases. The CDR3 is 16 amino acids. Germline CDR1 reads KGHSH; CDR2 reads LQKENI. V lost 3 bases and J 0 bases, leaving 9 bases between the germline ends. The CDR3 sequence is CASSPQDSSYNSPLHF. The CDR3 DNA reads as TGTGCCAGCTCACCCCAGGACAGCTCCTATAATTCACCCCTCCACTTT.

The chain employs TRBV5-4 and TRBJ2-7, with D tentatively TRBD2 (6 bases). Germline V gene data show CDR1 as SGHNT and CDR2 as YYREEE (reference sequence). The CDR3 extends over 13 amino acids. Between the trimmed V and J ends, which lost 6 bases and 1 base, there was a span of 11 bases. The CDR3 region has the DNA TGTGCCAGCAAGACGGGGGAATCCTACGAGCAGTACTTC. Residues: CASKTGESYEQYF.

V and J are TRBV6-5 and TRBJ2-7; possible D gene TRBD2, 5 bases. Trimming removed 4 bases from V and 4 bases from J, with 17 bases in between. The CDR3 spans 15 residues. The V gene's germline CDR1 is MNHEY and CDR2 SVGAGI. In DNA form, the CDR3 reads TGTGCCAGCAGTTCCTCGGGGTCTATTGCTTACGAGCAGTACTTC. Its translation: CASSSSGSIAYEQYF.

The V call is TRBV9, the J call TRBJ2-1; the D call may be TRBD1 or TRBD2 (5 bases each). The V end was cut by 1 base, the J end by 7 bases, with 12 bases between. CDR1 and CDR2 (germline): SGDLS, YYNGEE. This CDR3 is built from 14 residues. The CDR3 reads CASSVSGTGNEQFF. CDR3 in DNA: TGTGCCAGCAGCGTATCAGGGACGGGAAATGAGCAGTTCTTC.

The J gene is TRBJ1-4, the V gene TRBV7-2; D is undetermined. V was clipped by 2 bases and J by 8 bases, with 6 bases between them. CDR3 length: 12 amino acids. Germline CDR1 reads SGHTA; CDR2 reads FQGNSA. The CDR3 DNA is TGTGCCAGCAGCTTACCGTTCGAAAAACTGTTTTTT. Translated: CASSLPFEKLFF.

CDR3 bases: TGTGCCATCAGTGATCCCACGAGACAGGGAGGGGAAAAACTGTTTTTT. Amino acid sequence: CAISDPTRQGGEKLFF. The chain links TRBV10-3 to TRBJ1-4, with 7 positions matching TRBD1. There are 16 residues in the CDR3. The V gene's germline CDR1 is ENHRY and CDR2 SYGVKD. Trimming at V came to 3 bases and at J to 8 bases, leaving 12 bases not matched to a gene.

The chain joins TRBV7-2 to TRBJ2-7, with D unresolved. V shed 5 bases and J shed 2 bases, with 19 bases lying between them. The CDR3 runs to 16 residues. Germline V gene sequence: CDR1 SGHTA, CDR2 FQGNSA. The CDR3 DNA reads TGTGCCAGCAGCCTCCTCCACGGGTTGGGAACCTACGAGCAGTACTTC. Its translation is CASSLLHGLGTYEQYF.

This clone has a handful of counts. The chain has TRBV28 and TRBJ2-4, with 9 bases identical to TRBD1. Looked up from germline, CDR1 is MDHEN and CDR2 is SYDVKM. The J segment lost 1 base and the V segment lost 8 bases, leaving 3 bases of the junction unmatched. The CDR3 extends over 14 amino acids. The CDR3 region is CASGTGLAKNIQYF. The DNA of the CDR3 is TGTGCCAGCGGGACAGGGCTGGCCAAAAACATTCAGTACTTC.

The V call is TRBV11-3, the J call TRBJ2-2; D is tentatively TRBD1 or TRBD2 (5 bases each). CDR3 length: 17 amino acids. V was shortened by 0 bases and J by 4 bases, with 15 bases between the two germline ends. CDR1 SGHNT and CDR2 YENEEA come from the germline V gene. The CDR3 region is CASSLEVWGTSTGELFF. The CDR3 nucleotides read TGTGCCAGCAGCTTAGAGGTCTGGGGGACGAGCACCGGGGAGCTGTTTTTT.

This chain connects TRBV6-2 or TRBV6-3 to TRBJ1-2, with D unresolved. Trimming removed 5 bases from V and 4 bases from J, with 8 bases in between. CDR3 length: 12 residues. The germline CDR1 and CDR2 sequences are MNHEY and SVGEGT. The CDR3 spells CASSLSSYGYTF. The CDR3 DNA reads TGTGCCAGCAGTCTCAGCAGCTATGGCTACACCTTC.

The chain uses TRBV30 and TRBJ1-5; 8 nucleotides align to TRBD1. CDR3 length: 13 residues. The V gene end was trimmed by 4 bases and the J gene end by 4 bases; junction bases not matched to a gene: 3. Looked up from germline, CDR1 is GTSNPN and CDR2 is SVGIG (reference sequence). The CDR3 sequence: CAWTGGDNQPQHF. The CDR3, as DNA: TGTGCCTGGACAGGGGGCGATAATCAGCCCCAGCATTTT.

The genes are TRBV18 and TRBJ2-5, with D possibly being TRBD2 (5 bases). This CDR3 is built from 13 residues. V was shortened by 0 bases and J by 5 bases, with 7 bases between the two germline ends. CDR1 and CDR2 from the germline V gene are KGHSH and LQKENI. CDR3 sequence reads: CASSPPGVETQYF. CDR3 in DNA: TGTGCCAGCTCACCACCCGGGGTCGAGACCCAGTACTTC.

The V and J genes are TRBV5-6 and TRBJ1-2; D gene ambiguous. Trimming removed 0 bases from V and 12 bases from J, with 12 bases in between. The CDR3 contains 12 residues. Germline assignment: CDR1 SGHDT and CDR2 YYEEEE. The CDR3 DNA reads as TGTGCCAGCAGCTTGGGGGCCGGGCCGGACACCTTC. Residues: CASSLGAGPDTF. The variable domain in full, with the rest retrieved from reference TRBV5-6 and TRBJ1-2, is DAGVTQSPTHLIKTRGQQVTLRCSPKSGHDTVSWYQQALGQGPQFIFQYYEEEERQRGNFPDRFSGHQFPNYSSELNVNALLLGDSALYLCASSLGAGPDTFGSGTRLTVV.

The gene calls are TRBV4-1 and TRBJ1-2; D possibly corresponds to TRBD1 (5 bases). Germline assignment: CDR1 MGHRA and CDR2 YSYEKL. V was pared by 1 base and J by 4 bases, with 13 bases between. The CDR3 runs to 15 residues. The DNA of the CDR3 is TGCGCCAGCAGCCAAGGGCGACAGATTACCTATGGCTACACCTTC. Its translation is CASSQGRQITYGYTF.

CDR3 region: CASSATGNSRETQYF. CDR3 bases: TGTGCCAGCAGCGCGACAGGGAATTCAAGAGAGACCCAGTACTTC. The chain is built from TRBV9 and TRBJ2-5; 7 positions agree with TRBD1. J was trimmed by 4 bases and V by 3 bases; bases with no gene match: 9. This CDR3 region has 15 residues. The germline V gene has CDR1 SGDLS and CDR2 YYNGEE.

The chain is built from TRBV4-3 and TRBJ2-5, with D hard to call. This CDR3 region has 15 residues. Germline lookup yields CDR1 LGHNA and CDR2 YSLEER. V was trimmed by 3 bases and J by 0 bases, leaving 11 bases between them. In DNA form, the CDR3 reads TGCGCCAGCAGCCACTGGCGAAACTACCAAGAGACCCAGTACTTC. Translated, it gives CASSHWRNYQETQYF.

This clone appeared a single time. The CDR3 sequence: CASSSTYRGRGYTF. As DNA, the CDR3 is TGTGCCAGCAGTTCGACTTACAGGGGGCGAGGCTACACCTTC. The chain couples TRBV28 to TRBJ1-2; 9 bases are a match to TRBD1. The junction had 8 bases not matched to a gene; V was cut back by 4 bases and J by 8 bases. The germline V gene has CDR1 MDHEN and CDR2 SYDVKM. This CDR3 is 14 amino acids long.

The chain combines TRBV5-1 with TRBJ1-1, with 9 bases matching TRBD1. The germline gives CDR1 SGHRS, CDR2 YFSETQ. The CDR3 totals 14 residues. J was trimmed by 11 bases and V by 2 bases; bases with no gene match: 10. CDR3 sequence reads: CASSFQGDREWAFF. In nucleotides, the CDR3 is TGCGCCAGCAGCTTCCAGGGGGACAGGGAGTGGGCTTTCTTT.

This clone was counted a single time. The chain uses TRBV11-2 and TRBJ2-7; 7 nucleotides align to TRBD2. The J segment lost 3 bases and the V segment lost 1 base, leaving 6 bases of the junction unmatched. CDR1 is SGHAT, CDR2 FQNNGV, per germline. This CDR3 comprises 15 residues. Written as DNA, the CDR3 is TGTGCCAGCAGCTTAGTGTCGGGGGAGGGCTACGAGCAGTACTTC. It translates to CASSLVSGEGYEQYF. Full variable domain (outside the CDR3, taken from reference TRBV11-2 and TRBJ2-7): EAGVAQSPRYKIIEKRQSVAFWCNPISGHATLYWYQQILGQGPKLLIQFQNNGVVDDSQLPKDRFSAERLKGVDSTLKIQPAKLEDSAVYLCASSLVSGEGYEQYFGPGTRLTVT.

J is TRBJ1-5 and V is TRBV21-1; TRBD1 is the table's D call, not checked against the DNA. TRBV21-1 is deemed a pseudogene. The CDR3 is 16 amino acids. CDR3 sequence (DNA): TGTGCCAGCAGCAAAGGAGACAGGGGAGGCAATCAGCCCCAGCATTTT. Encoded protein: CASSKGDRGGNQPQHF.

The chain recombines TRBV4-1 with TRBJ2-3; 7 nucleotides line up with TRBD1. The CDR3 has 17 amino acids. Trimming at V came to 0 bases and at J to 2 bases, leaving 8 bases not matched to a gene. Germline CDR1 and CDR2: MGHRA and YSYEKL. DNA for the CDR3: TGCGCCAGCAGCCAAGACGATGCACAGGGGCCCACAGATACGCAGTATTTT. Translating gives CASSQDDAQGPTDTQYF.

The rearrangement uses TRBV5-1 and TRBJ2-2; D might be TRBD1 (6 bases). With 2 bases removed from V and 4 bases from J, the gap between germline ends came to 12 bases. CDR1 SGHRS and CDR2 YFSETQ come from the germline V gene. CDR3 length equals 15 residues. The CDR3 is CASSFRGSGTGELFF. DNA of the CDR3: TGCGCCAGCAGCTTCAGGGGTTCGGGCACCGGGGAGCTGTTTTTT.

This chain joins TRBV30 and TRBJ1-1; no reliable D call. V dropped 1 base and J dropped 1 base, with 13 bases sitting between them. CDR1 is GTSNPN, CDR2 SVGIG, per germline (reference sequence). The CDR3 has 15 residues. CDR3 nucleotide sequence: TGTGCCTGGAGTGGCGACATGCGGGCGAACACTGAAGCTTTCTTT. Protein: CAWSGDMRANTEAFF.

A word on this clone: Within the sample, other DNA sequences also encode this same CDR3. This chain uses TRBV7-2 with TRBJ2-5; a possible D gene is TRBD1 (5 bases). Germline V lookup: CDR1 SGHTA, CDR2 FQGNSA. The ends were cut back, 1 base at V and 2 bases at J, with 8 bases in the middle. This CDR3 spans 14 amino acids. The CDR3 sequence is CASSLGRAQETQYF. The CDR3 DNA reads TGTGCCAGCAGCTTAGGCAGGGCACAAGAGACCCAGTACTTC.

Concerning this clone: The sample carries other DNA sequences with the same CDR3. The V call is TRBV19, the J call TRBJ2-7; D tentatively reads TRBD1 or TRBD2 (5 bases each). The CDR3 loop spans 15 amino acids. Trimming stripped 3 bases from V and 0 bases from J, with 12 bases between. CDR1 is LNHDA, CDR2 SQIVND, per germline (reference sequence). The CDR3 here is CASSISGTDSYEQYF. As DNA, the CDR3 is TGTGCCAGTAGTATCTCCGGGACGGACTCCTACGAGCAGTACTTC.

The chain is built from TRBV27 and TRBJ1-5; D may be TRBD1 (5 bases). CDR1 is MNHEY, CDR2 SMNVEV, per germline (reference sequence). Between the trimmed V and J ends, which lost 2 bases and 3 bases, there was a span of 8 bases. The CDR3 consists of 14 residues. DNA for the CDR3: TGTGCCAGCAGTTTACGGGGCCCCAATCAGCCCCAGCATTTT. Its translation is CASSLRGPNQPQHF.

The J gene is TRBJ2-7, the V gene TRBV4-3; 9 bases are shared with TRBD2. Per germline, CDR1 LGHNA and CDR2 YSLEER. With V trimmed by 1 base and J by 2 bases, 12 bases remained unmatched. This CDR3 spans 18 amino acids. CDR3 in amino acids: CASSQVWASGESPYEQYF. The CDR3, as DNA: TGCGCCAGCAGCCAAGTTTGGGCTAGCGGGGAGAGTCCCTACGAGCAGTACTTC.